This T cell receptor beta chain appears in the sequencing data of a study of CD8 T cells in ankylosing spondylitis. Study conclusions and caveats: In ankylosing spondylitis patients, matched synovial fluid reportedly showed significant enrichment of disease-linked clones.

This clonotype appeared a few times. What it binds is unknown. This CDR3 is 14 amino acids long. The V gene end was trimmed by 3 bases and the J gene end by 4 bases; junction bases not matched to a gene: 5. CDR1 and CDR2 from the germline V gene are SGDLS and YYNGEE. MiXCR, applied by TCRdb to the 5' RACE reads, yields one record per CDR3 protein. In the table there are roughly 180,000 distinct CDR3 sequences, approximately 9% of which are singletons. This sequence originates from a female donor with ankylosing spondylitis or in good health (not recorded which). Sequenced material: blood, either unsorted or a sorted T cell fraction (not recorded which). This sequence joins TRBV9 and TRBJ2-3; 7 bases fit TRBD1. The CDR3 sequence: CASSDSTGADTQYF. For the CDR3, the DNA is TGTGCCAGCAGCGATTCCACAGGGGCAGATACGCAGTATTTT.